Each of the 2 T cell receptor beta chains below was sequenced from the same sample in a study of T cell clusters in autoimmune cytopenias (dated by TCRdb to about 2019). The sample was run on an Illumina MiSeq. TRB rearrangements were amplified by multiplex PCR using a touch-down protocol with TRB-A and TRB-B primer pools mixed in one tube. After the reads were reprocessed by TCRdb, one entry was made per CDR3 protein sequence, with no DNA. This sample's table contains 2,000 to 2,500 distinct CDR3 sequences. Around 60% of the sample is taken by the ten largest. Each sample's TRB amplification started from 250 ng of peripheral blood genomic DNA, which corresponds to approximately 36,000 genome equivalents. These data were also reused for a study on T cell repertoires in aging, cancer and after chemotherapy.

Sequencing used peripheral blood. Every receptor here comes from a human donor with an autoimmune cytopenia or autoimmune hepatitis (not recorded which).

Considering frequency, this clonotype is medium-sized. CDR3 loop: CASSTTGSGANVLTF. V usage is TRBV19 and J usage is TRBJ2-6; the TCRdb call, TRBD1, lacks DNA for checking. This CDR3 has 15 residues. Germline CDR1 is LNHDA and CDR2 is SQIVND (reference sequence).

This clonotype is classed as medium-sized (0.01 to 0.1%) by frequency. The chain links TRBV10-3 to TRBJ1-4; the D call of TRBD1 rests on TCRdb alone, since no DNA is present to check it. In germline, CDR1 is ENHRY, CDR2 SYGVKD. The CDR3 contains 17 residues. This chain's CDR3 is CATTPLLGLILREKLFF.